Below, 10 T cell receptor beta chains from the same sample are listed, as sequenced in a study of blood T cell repertoires in COVID-19. The protocol was immunoSEQ multiplex PCR, while the TCRdb copy is restricted to in-frame clones and leaves out a portion. The table includes 200,000 to 250,000 clones, 65% to 90% detected once. Sequenced sample: peripheral blood. The receptors were gathered from a man in his forties or fifties with COVID-19, enrolled during active disease.

The chain is built from TRBV30 and TRBJ2-5; 8 positions agree with TRBD2. CDR3 size: 15 residues. CDR1 and CDR2 from the germline V gene are GTSNPN and SVGIG (reference sequence). Trimming at V came to 5 bases and at J to 3 bases, leaving 11 bases not matched to a gene. The CDR3 reads CAWGEGTRTKETQYF. CDR3 DNA sequence: TGTGCCTGGGGAGAGGGGACTAGGACAAAAGAGACCCAGTACTTC.

This clone appeared a single time. The genes are TRBV7-3 and TRBJ2-1; D ambiguous. This CDR3 contains 14 residues. CDR1 and CDR2 from the germline V gene are SGHTA and FQGTGA. V was clipped by 2 bases and J by 5 bases, with 10 bases between them. CDR3 region: CASSLFNADNEQFF. The CDR3 DNA is TGTGCCAGCAGCTTATTTAATGCAGACAATGAGCAGTTCTTC.

This clone was picked up one time. The chain uses TRBV7-8 and TRBJ2-2; the match to TRBD2 covers 14 bases. CDR1 and CDR2 (germline): SGHVS, FQNEAQ. The CDR3 length is 16 residues. J was trimmed by 6 bases and V by 5 bases; bases with no gene match: 5. The CDR3 nucleotides read TGTGCCAGCAGCATCGGACTAGCGGGGGGAGCCGGGGAGCTGTTTTTT. Its protein is CASSIGLAGGAGELFF. Based on the CDR3 plus reference TRBV7-8 and TRBJ2-2, the full variable domain is GAGVSQSPRYKVAKRGQDVALRCDPISGHVSLFWYQQALGQGPEFLTYFQNEAQLDKSGLPSDRFFAERPEGSVSTLKIQRTQQEDSAVYLCASSIGLAGGAGELFFGEGSRLTVL.

This rearrangement joins TRBV21-1 to TRBJ2-7; the listed D gene, TRBD2, was not tested against the DNA. TRBV21-1 corresponds to a pseudogene. The CDR3 spans 15 residues. CDR3 sequence (DNA): TGTGCCAGCAGCACTACTAGCGGGATCTCCTACGAGCAGTACTTC. Amino acid sequence: CASSTTSGISYEQYF.

The J gene is TRBJ2-1, the V gene TRBV2; 8 positions match TRBD2. Germline lookup yields CDR1 SNHLY and CDR2 FYNNEI. This CDR3 is built from 13 residues. Trimming cost V 8 bases and J 9 bases; bases outside gene matches: 9. As DNA, the CDR3 is TGTGCCAGCGGGACTAGTCAACACAGTGAGCAGTTCTTC. Protein sequence: CASGTSQHSEQFF. Drawing the rest from reference TRBV2 and TRBJ2-1, the complete variable domain is EPEVTQTPSHQVTQMGQEVILRCVPISNHLYFYWYRQILGQKVEFLVSFYNNEISEKSEIFDDQFSVERPDGSNFTLKIRSTKLEDSAMYFCASGTSQHSEQFFGPGTRLTVL.

The rearrangement joins TRBV7-9 to TRBJ1-4; D is possibly TRBD1 (5 bases). CDR1 and CDR2 (germline): SEHNR, FQNEAQ (reference sequence). V was shortened by 3 bases and J by 0 bases, with 8 bases between the two germline ends. The CDR3 totals 15 residues. Here the CDR3 DNA reads TGTGCCAGCAGCTTGGCAGGGACAACTAATGAAAAACTGTTTTTT. Protein product: CASSLAGTTNEKLFF.

The chain combines TRBV2 with TRBJ1-1; 10 nucleotides line up with TRBD1. Unmatched junction bases numbered 7, after V lost 3 bases and J lost 6 bases. The germline V gene has CDR1 SNHLY and CDR2 FYNNEI. This CDR3 has 15 amino acids. The CDR3, as DNA: TGTGCCAGCAGTGAGGAGGGACAGGGGTTACCTGAAGCTTTCTTT. Translated: CASSEEGQGLPEAFF.

The chain uses TRBV11-2 and TRBJ2-7; TRBD2 matches at 9 bases. CDR1 is SGHAT and CDR2 is FQNNGV in the germline V gene. V shed 3 bases and J 2 bases; nucleotides not matched to a gene: 5. The CDR3 extends over 15 amino acids. This CDR3 is CASSLLAGVTYEQYF. CDR3 coding DNA: TGTGCCAGCAGCTTGTTAGCGGGAGTTACCTACGAGCAGTACTTC.

V usage is TRBV5-6 and J usage is TRBJ1-4; a possible D gene is TRBD1 (5 bases). The germline CDR1 and CDR2 sequences are SGHDT and YYEEEE. With 4 bases removed from V and 0 bases from J, the gap between germline ends came to 16 bases. This CDR3 spans 17 amino acids. CDR3 DNA: TGTGCCAGCAGCGGGGCCATAGTTAGGACAACTAATGAAAAACTGTTTTTT. As protein: CASSGAIVRTTNEKLFF.

This clone was observed a handful of times. This chain uses TRBV7-9 with TRBJ1-6; D is perhaps TRBD1 (5 bases). V shed 0 bases and J shed 9 bases, with 12 bases lying between them. Looked up from germline, CDR1 is SEHNR and CDR2 is FQNEAQ (reference sequence). The CDR3 is 15 amino acids. This CDR3 is CASSLAGGGSSPLHF. The CDR3 region has the DNA TGTGCCAGCAGCTTAGCGGGCGGGGGGAGTTCACCCCTCCACTTT.